The clone carrying this TCR beta chain was observed a few times. As yet, its antigen is unknown. This sample was included in a study of CD8 T cells in ankylosing spondylitis. Study-level points and caveats: Disease-linked clones, CD8+, were relatively rare in peripheral blood. For ankylosing spondylitis blood, a TCR beta motif of fewer than 10 highly homologous variants appeared characteristic.

MiXCR was run by TCRdb on the 5' RACE reads, yielding one entry per CDR3 protein. This sample has roughly 140,000 distinct CDR3 sequences; around 45% occur once, and the top ten carry nearly 15%. Looked up from germline, CDR1 is SQVTM and CDR2 is ANQGSEA. This CDR3 region has 14 residues. The germline V and J ends were trimmed by 0 bases and 3 bases, with 12 bases remaining between them. Sequencing was performed on synovial fluid, either unsorted or a sorted T cell fraction (not recorded which). This chain links TRBV29-1 with TRBJ2-7; D remains unclear. The clonotype was recovered from a male donor with ankylosing spondylitis. This CDR3 reads CSVEDRGPFYEQYF. The CDR3 coding sequence is TGCAGCGTTGAAGATCGCGGACCATTCTACGAGCAGTACTTC.